This T cell receptor (beta chain) was captured by sequencing in a study of glioma-infiltrating T cells. General study points: Gliomas, especially low-grade, showed above-expected tissue-blood divergence; non-neoplastic patients showed below.

Only a few counts were recorded for this clonotype. Its antigen is undetermined. TCR alpha and beta CDR3 regions were amplified from RNA using iRepertoire nested multiplex PCR. TCRdb used MiXCR to reprocess the multiplex PCR reads, holding one entry per CDR3 protein. The sample contains under 150,000 distinct CDR3 sequences, around a quarter of which appear only once. After removal of 6 bases from V and 1 base from J, the junction contained 10 bases not matched to a gene. Germline lookup yields CDR1 MNHNS and CDR2 SASEGT. The CDR3 is made up of 18 amino acids. This clonotype was obtained from a human donor with low-grade glioma or glioblastoma, undergoing nonglioma brain surgery, or in good health (not recorded which). The rearrangement joins TRBV6-1 to TRBJ1-5; 12 nucleotides line up with TRBD1. The specimen sequenced was glioma tissue, nonneoplastic brain tissue, or PBMCs (not recorded which). The CDR3: CASSDRDRGLGSNQPQHF. As DNA, the CDR3 is TGTGCCAGCAGCGACCGGGACAGGGGGCTGGGGAGCAATCAGCCCCAGCATTTT.